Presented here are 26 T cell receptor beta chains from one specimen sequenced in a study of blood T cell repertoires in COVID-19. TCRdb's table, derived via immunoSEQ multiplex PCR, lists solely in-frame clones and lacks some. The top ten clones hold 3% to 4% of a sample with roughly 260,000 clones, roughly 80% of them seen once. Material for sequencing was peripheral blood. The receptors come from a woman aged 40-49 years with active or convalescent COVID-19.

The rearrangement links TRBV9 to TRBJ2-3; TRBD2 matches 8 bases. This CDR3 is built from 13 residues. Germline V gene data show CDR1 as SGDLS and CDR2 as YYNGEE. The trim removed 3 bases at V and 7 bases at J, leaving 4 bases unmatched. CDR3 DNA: TGTGCCAGCAGCGACGGGGGGGCCAATACGCAGTATTTT. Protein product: CASSDGGANTQYF.

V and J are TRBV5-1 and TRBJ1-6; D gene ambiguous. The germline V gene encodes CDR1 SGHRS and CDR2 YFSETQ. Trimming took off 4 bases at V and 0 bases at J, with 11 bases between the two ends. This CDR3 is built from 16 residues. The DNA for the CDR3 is TGCGCCAGCAGCGAAGGAGGAAGCTCCTATAATTCACCCCTCCACTTT. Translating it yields CASSEGGSSYNSPLHF. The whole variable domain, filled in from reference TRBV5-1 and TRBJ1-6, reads KAGVTQTPRYLIKTRGQQVTLSCSPISGHRSVSWYQQTPGQGLQFLFEYFSETQRNKGNFPGRFSGRQFSNSRSEMNVSTLELGDSALYLCASSEGGSSYNSPLHFGNGTRLTVT.

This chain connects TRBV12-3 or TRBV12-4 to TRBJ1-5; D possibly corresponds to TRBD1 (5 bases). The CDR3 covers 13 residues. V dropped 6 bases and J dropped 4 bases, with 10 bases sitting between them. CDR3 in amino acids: CASRPDSNQPQHF. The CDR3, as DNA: TGTGCCAGCAGGCCCGACAGTAATCAGCCCCAGCATTTT.

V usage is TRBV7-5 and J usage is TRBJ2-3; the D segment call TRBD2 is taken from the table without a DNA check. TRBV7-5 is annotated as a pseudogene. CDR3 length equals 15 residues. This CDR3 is CVRSLSGGMADTQYF. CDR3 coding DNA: TGTGTCAGAAGCTTATCTGGGGGGATGGCGGATACGCAGTATTTT.

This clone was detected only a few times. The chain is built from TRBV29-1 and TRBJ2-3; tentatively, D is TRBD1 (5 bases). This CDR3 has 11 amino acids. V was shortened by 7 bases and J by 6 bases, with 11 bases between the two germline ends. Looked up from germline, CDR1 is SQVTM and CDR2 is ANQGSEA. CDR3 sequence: CSGGSQDTQYF. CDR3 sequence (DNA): TGCAGCGGGGGCTCACAGGATACGCAGTATTTT.

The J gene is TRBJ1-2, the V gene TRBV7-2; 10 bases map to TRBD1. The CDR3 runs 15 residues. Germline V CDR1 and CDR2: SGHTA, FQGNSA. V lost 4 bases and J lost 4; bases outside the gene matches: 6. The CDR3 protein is CASSSRTGGGYGYTF. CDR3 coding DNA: TGTGCCAGCAGCTCACGGACAGGGGGAGGCTATGGCTACACCTTC.

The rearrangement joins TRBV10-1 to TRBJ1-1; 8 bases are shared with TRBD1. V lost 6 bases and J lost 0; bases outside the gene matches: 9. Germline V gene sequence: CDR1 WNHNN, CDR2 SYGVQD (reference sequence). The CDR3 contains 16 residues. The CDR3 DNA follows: TGCGCCAGCAGCCCTTCAGGGGGCTCGGTGAACACTGAAGCTTTCTTT. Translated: CASSPSGGSVNTEAFF.

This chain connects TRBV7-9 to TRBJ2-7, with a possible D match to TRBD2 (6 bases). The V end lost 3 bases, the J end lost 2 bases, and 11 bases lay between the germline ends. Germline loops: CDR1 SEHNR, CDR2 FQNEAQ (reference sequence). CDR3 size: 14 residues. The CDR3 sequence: CASSLGLRPYEQYF. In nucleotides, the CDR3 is TGTGCCAGCAGCTTGGGACTGAGGCCCTACGAGCAGTACTTC.

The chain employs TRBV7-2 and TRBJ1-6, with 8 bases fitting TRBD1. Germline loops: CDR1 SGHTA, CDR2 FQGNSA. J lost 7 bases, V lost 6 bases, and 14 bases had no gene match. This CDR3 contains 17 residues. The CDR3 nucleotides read TGTGCCAGCAGTTCAGGAACCGGGACAGGTCGAAATTCACCCCTCCACTTT. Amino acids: CASSSGTGTGRNSPLHF.

The CDR3 DNA follows: TGTGCCAGCAGCCAAGAGGGCGGACTTAACTATGGCTACACCTTC. Translated, it gives CASSQEGGLNYGYTF. The chain employs TRBV3-1 (or the pseudogene TRBV3-2) and TRBJ1-2; D gene uncertain. Looked up from germline, CDR1 is LGHDT and CDR2 is YNNKEL (reference sequence). Between the trimmed V and J ends, which lost 0 bases and 1 base, there was a span of 9 bases. The CDR3 runs to 15 residues.

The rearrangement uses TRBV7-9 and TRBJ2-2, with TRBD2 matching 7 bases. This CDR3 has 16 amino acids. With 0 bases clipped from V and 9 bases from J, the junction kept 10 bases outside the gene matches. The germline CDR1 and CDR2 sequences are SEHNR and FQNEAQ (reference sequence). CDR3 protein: CASSLAGGGGLRELFF. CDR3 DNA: TGTGCCAGCAGCTTAGCGGGCGGCGGGGGATTGAGGGAGCTGTTTTTT.

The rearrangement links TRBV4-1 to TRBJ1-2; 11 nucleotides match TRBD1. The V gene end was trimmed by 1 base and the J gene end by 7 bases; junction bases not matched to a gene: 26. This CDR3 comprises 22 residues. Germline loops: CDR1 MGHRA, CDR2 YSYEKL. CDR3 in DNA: TGCGCCAGCAGCCAAGTTCTCCGGGACGAGTTACTCCGGGACAGGGGGTCGAGTGGCTACACCTTC. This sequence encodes CASSQVLRDELLRDRGSSGYTF.

CDR3 sequence (DNA): TGTGCCAGCAGGGGGGGGCTCAACACAGATACGCAGTATTTT. Amino acids: CASRGGLNTDTQYF. V gene TRBV28 combines with J gene TRBJ2-3; TRBD2 might be the D (7 bases). Germline CDR1 and CDR2: MDHEN and SYDVKM. This CDR3 spans 14 amino acids. V lost 6 bases, J lost 2 bases, and 12 bases lay in between.

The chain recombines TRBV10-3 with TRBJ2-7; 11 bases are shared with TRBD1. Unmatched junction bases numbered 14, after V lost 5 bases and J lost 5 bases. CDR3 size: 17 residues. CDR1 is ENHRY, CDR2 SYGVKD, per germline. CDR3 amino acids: CAISPYGTGGPLNEQYF. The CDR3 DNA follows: TGTGCCATCAGTCCCTACGGGACAGGGGGACCCCTAAACGAGCAGTACTTC.

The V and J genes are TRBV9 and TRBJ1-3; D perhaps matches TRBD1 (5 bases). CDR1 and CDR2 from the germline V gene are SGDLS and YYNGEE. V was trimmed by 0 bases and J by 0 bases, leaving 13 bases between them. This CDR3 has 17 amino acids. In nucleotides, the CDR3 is TGTGCCAGCAGCGTAGGGGGGGAGTCCTACTCTGGAAACACCATATATTTT. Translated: CASSVGGESYSGNTIYF.

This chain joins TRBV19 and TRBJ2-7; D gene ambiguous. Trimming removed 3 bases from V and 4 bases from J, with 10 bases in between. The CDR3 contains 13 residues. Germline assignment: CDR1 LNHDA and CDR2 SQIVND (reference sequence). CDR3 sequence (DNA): TGTGCCAGTAGTATCCTTGACGGGTACGAGCAGTACGTC. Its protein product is CASSILDGYEQYV.

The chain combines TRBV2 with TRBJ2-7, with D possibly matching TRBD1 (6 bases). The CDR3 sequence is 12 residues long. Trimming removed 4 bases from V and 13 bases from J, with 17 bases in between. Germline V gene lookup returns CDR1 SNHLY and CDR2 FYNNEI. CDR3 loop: CASSVSRTETYF. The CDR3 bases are TGTGCCAGCAGTGTGTCCCGGACAGAGACTTACTTC.

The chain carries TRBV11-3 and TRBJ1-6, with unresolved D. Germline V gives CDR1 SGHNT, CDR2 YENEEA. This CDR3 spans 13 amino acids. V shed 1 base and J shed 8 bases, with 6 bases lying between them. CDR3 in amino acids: CASSLGVDSPLHF. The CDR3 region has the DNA TGTGCCAGCAGCTTAGGAGTGGATTCACCCCTCCACTTT. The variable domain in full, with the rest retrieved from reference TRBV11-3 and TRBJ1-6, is EAGVVQSPRYKIIEKKQPVAFWCNPISGHNTLYWYLQNLGQGPELLIRYENEEAVDDSQLPKDRFSAERLKGVDSTLKIQPAELGDSAVYLCASSLGVDSPLHFGNGTRLTVT.

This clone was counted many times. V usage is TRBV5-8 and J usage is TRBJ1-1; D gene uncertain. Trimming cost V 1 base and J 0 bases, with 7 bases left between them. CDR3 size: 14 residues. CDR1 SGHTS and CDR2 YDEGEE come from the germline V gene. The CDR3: CASSLFGMNTEAFF. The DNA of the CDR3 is TGTGCCAGCAGCTTGTTCGGGATGAACACTGAAGCTTTCTTT.

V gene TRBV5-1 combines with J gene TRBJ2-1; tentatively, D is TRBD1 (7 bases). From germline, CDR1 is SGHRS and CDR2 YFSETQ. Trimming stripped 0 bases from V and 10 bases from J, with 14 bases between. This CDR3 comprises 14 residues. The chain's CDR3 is CASSLVVQGREQFF. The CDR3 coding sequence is TGCGCCAGCAGCTTGGTCGTACAGGGGAGGGAGCAGTTCTTC.

CDR3 bases: TGCGCCAGCAGCTTGGGACTAATTCAAGAGACCCAGTACTTC. Translated, it gives CASSLGLIQETQYF. The genes are TRBV5-1 and TRBJ2-5; D is possibly TRBD2 (5 bases). V was trimmed by 0 bases and J by 2 bases, leaving 8 bases between them. The CDR3 runs 14 residues. From germline, CDR1 is SGHRS and CDR2 YFSETQ.

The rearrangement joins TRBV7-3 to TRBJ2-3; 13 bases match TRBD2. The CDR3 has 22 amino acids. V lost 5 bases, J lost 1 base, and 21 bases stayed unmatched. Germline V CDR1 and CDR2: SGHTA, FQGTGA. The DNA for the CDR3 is TGTGCCAGCAGCCTGGGGCAAGGGGGGACTAGCGGGGATGGACGCCGCACAGATACGCAGTATTTT. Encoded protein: CASSLGQGGTSGDGRRTDTQYF. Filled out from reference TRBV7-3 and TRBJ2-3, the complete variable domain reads GAGVSQTPSNKVTEKGKYVELRCDPISGHTALYWYRQSLGQGPEFLIYFQGTGAADDSGLPNDRFFAVRPEGSVSTLKIQRTERGDSAVYLCASSLGQGGTSGDGRRTDTQYFGPGTRLTVL.

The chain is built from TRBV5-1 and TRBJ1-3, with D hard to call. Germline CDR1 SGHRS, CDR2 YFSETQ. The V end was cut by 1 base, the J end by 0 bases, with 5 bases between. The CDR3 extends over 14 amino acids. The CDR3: CASSLYGSGNTIYF. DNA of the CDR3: TGCGCCAGCAGCTTGTACGGCTCTGGAAACACCATATATTTT.

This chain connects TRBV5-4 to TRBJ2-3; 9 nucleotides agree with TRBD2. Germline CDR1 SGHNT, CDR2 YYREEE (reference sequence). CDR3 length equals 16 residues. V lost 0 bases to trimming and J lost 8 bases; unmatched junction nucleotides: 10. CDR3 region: CASSLAGAGGLRTQYF. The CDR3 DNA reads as TGTGCCAGCAGCTTGGCCGGCGCGGGGGGGCTTCGTACGCAGTATTTT. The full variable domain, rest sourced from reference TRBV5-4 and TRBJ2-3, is ETGVTQSPTHLIKTRGQQVTLRCSSQSGHNTVSWYQQALGQGPQFIFQYYREEENGRGNFPPRFSGLQFPNYSSELNVNALELDDSALYLCASSLAGAGGLRTQYFGPGTRLTVL.

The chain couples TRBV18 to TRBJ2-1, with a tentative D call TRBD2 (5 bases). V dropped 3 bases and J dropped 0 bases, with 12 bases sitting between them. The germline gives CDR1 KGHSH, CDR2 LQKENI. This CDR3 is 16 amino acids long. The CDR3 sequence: CASSPISGSSYNEQFF. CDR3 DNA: TGTGCCAGCTCACCTATTTCGGGGAGCTCCTACAATGAGCAGTTCTTC.

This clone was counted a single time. The DNA of the CDR3 is TGTGCCAGCAGTTTAGCGAGGACAGATAGGACCTACGAGCAGTACGTC. Protein sequence: CASSLARTDRTYEQYV. The chain is built from TRBV28 and TRBJ2-7; possibly TRBD1 for D (6 bases). The CDR3 consists of 16 residues. The germline CDR1 and CDR2 sequences are MDHEN and SYDVKM. The V and J ends lost 2 bases and 2 bases respectively, with 16 bases between them.